This T cell receptor beta chain was sequenced in a study of blood T cell repertoires in COVID-19. Enrolled through a virtual design, the participants were between 18 and 89 years of age and came from some 26 US areas. Participants' reported clinical history set cohort assignment. The protocol was immunoSEQ multiplex PCR, while the TCRdb copy is restricted to in-frame clones and leaves out a portion. The sample yields over 130,000 clones, under 90% seen once. This clone was observed once. This clonotype was obtained from a man in his fifties in a cohort exposed to, infected with or recovered from COVID-19 (not recorded which). Sequences were obtained from PBMCs or T cells enriched from blood (not recorded which).

The CDR3 reads CASSLGGQGADQPQHF. The CDR3 coding sequence is TGTGCCAGCAGCTTAGGGGGTCAGGGGGCGGATCAGCCCCAGCATTTT. The chain employs TRBV7-6 and TRBJ1-5; TRBD1 agrees at 8 bases. Trimming removed 1 base from V and 5 bases from J; junction bases left unmatched: 7. This CDR3 spans 16 amino acids. Germline CDR1 reads SGHVS; CDR2 reads FNYEAQ.